The 26 T cell receptor beta chains below all came from one sample that was sequenced in a study of early T cells in non-severe SARS-CoV-2 infection. TCRdb re-derived calls from the 5' RACE reads in MiXCR, one entry per CDR3 protein. The sample lists approximately 90,000 distinct CDR3 sequences; approximately 11% were seen once. Sequencing used whole blood, obtained at baseline. The origin of the receptors is an adult who was a healthcare worker with PCR-confirmed SARS-CoV-2 infection or an uninfected control (not recorded which).

The chain employs TRBV5-1 and TRBJ2-3; D not resolved. V was clipped by 4 bases and J by 3 bases, with 12 bases between them. CDR3 length: 14 residues. Germline CDR1 is SGHRS and CDR2 is YFSETQ. CDR3 protein: CASSVGLVTDTQYF. The CDR3 region has the DNA TGCGCCAGCAGCGTGGGTTTGGTTACAGATACGCAGTATTTT.

This chain connects TRBV11-2 to TRBJ2-1, with a tentative D call TRBD2 (6 bases). The CDR3 runs 15 residues. Between the trimmed V and J ends, which lost 0 bases and 0 bases, there was a span of 6 bases. Germline V gives CDR1 SGHAT, CDR2 FQNNGV. CDR3 DNA: TGTGCCAGCAGCTTAGAGCGGGGCTCCTACAATGAGCAGTTCTTC. Its protein product is CASSLERGSYNEQFF.

The chain combines TRBV5-1 with TRBJ2-7, with D perhaps matching TRBD2 (5 bases). Germline CDR1 and CDR2: SGHRS and YFSETQ. Trimming cost V 4 bases and J 5 bases, with 13 bases left between them. This CDR3 contains 13 residues. The CDR3 nucleotides are TGCGCCAGCAGCCAATCAGGAGGAAACGAGCAGTACTTC. Residues: CASSQSGGNEQYF.

This clonotype was detected ten times or more. The gene calls are TRBV19 and TRBJ2-1; 9 nucleotides align to TRBD2. The CDR3 consists of 15 residues. Germline CDR1 reads LNHDA; CDR2 reads SQIVND (reference sequence). Losses at the gene ends were 1 base for V and 12 bases for J; bases not matched to a gene: 10. In DNA form, the CDR3 reads TGTGCCAGTAGTATAGGCGGGGGGGCCTGGTATGTGCAGTTCTTC. Its translation: CASSIGGGAWYVQFF. The variable domain in full, completed from reference TRBV19 and TRBJ2-1, reads DGGITQSPKYLFRKEGQNVTLSCEQNLNHDAMYWYRQDPGQGLRLIYYSQIVNDFQKGDIAEGYSVSREKKESFPLTVTSAQKNPTAFYLCASSIGGGAWYVQFFGPGTRLTVL.

The chain employs TRBV7-9 and TRBJ1-1; D gene uncertain. The germline CDR1 and CDR2 sequences are SEHNR and FQNEAQ (reference sequence). Trimming cost V 5 bases and J 6 bases, with 10 bases left between them. The CDR3 contains 12 residues. The CDR3 DNA reads TGTGCCAGCAGCCCAGCGGGGTCTGAAGCTTTCTTT. Its translation: CASSPAGSEAFF.

The sample holds a few counts of this clonotype. The chain recombines TRBV11-2 with TRBJ2-2; D is possibly TRBD1 or TRBD2 (6 bases each). Germline CDR1 and CDR2: SGHAT and FQNNGV. V was clipped by 1 base and J by 8 bases, with 11 bases between them. This CDR3 comprises 14 residues. CDR3 sequence reads: CASSLVGGPGELFF. CDR3 sequence (DNA): TGTGCCAGCAGCTTAGTCGGGGGCCCGGGGGAGCTGTTTTTT.

A few counts support this clonotype. J is TRBJ2-1 and V is TRBV5-1; D may be TRBD1 (5 bases). Trimming removed 5 bases from V and 8 bases from J, with 20 bases in between. The CDR3 consists of 15 residues. The V gene's germline CDR1 is SGHRS and CDR2 YFSETQ. CDR3 coding DNA: TGCGCCAGCAGGCCGCAGACGGACACGGTAGATGAGCAGTTCTTC. This encodes CASRPQTDTVDEQFF.

The sample holds a few counts of this clonotype. The chain carries TRBV28 and TRBJ2-4; D may be TRBD2 (5 bases). The germline V gene encodes CDR1 MDHEN and CDR2 SYDVKM. CDR3 length: 15 amino acids. Trimming removed 6 bases from V and 9 bases from J, with 21 bases in between. The CDR3 coding sequence is TGTGCCAGCAGCTCCCCCGGAGGAGCGGCAACCATTCAGTACTTC. As protein: CASSSPGGAATIQYF.

This clonotype was seen ten or more times. DNA of the CDR3: TGCAGTGCTAGGGCTAGCGGGGGCACAGATACGCAGTATTTT. It yields the protein CSARASGGTDTQYF. This chain connects TRBV20-1 to TRBJ2-3, with TRBD2 matching 9 bases. Germline CDR1 DFQATT, CDR2 SNEGSKA (reference sequence). The trim removed 3 bases at V and 1 base at J, leaving 2 bases unmatched. The CDR3 runs 14 residues.

The table lists this clonotype with a few counts. This chain joins TRBV12-3 or TRBV12-4 and TRBJ1-5; unclear D gene. This CDR3 comprises 14 residues. The V and J ends lost 5 bases and 6 bases respectively, with 14 bases between them. The CDR3 spells CASSLQEAGQPQHF. The CDR3 nucleotides read TGTGCCAGCAGTCTGCAGGAGGCGGGTCAGCCCCAGCATTTT.

The genes are TRBV7-2 and TRBJ2-3, with 8 bases matching TRBD2. CDR1 and CDR2 (germline): SGHTA, FQGNSA. The CDR3 extends over 16 amino acids. The junction had 4 bases not matched to a gene; V was cut back by 1 base and J by 1 base. CDR3 sequence reads: CASSLGVGGGTDTQYF. The CDR3 DNA follows: TGTGCCAGCAGCTTAGGTGTCGGGGGGGGCACAGATACGCAGTATTTT.

The count of this clonotype is one. The rearrangement links TRBV27 to TRBJ2-3, with D perhaps matching TRBD1 (6 bases). Trimming stripped 3 bases from V and 4 bases from J, with 11 bases between. The germline CDR1 and CDR2 sequences are MNHEY and SMNVEV (reference sequence). This CDR3 is 14 amino acids long. The CDR3 sequence is CASSFAGDADTQYF. CDR3 sequence (DNA): TGTGCCAGCAGTTTCGCAGGGGATGCAGATACGCAGTATTTT.

The V gene is TRBV10-1, the J gene TRBJ1-1; TRBD1 matches at 9 bases. This CDR3 has 15 residues. The J segment lost 5 bases and the V segment lost 3 bases, leaving 7 bases of the junction unmatched. Germline-derived CDR1 and CDR2 are WNHNN and SYGVQD (reference sequence). The CDR3 here is CASSDQDRGRTEAFF. The CDR3 region has the DNA TGCGCCAGCAGTGACCAGGACAGGGGAAGGACTGAAGCTTTCTTT.

In this sample, this clonotype turned up many times. The rearrangement joins TRBV20-1 to TRBJ2-1, with 7 bases that match TRBD1. CDR3 length equals 13 residues. The V gene end was trimmed by 6 bases and the J gene end by 5 bases; junction bases not matched to a gene: 7. Germline CDR1 DFQATT, CDR2 SNEGSKA (reference sequence). The CDR3: CSAIRDSHNEQFF. The DNA for the CDR3 is TGCAGTGCCATCCGGGACAGCCACAATGAGCAGTTCTTC.

This sequence joins TRBV12-3 or TRBV12-4 and TRBJ1-2; 8 positions match TRBD1. J was trimmed by 4 bases and V by 7 bases; bases with no gene match: 11. The CDR3 contains 15 residues. Here the CDR3 reads CASTPLGQAIYGYTF. CDR3 coding DNA: TGTGCCAGCACCCCCCTGGGACAGGCTATCTATGGCTACACCTTC.

The genes are TRBV7-3 and TRBJ2-3; D not certain. Germline V lookup: CDR1 SGHTA, CDR2 FQGTGA. V shed 5 bases and J shed 7 bases, with 13 bases lying between them. The length of the CDR3 is 13 residues. The CDR3 here is CASSQLLGNTQYF. CDR3 nucleotides: TGTGCCAGCAGCCAACTCCTTGGGAATACGCAGTATTTT.

This clonotype has more than one count but fewer than ten. The V call is TRBV18, the J call TRBJ1-1; no clear D. Per germline, CDR1 KGHSH and CDR2 LQKENI. V was shortened by 8 bases and J by 3 bases, with 10 bases between the two germline ends. The CDR3 extends over 12 amino acids. In DNA form, the CDR3 reads TGTGCCAGCCTCGATGGGGACACTGAAGCTTTCTTT. Residues: CASLDGDTEAFF.

This clonotype appeared many times. The chain employs TRBV6-2 or TRBV6-3 and TRBJ2-7; D not resolved. The V gene's germline CDR1 is MNHEY and CDR2 SVGEGT. This CDR3 is 12 amino acids long. V lost 8 bases to trimming and J lost 4 bases, with 12 bases between them. The CDR3 sequence is CASLPGGYEQYF. CDR3 DNA sequence: TGTGCCAGCCTCCCCGGCGGATACGAGCAGTACTTC.

This clonotype has a handful of counts. The chain joins TRBV7-9 to TRBJ2-2; D not certain. Trimming removed 7 bases at V and 0 bases at J, with 15 bases between. CDR1 and CDR2 (germline): SEHNR, FQNEAQ (reference sequence). The CDR3 loop spans 16 amino acids. CDR3 bases: TGTGCCAGCACCCCTCTAGGCGGAACGAACACCGGGGAGCTGTTTTTT. This translates into CASTPLGGTNTGELFF.

The CDR3 DNA reads as TGTGCCTGGACCTCAGGGGGGACCTACGAGCAGTACTTC. It specifies CAWTSGGTYEQYF. The chain joins TRBV30 to TRBJ2-7, with a tentative D call TRBD1 (7 bases). Germline V gene sequence: CDR1 GTSNPN, CDR2 SVGIG (reference sequence). This CDR3 has 13 amino acids. V lost 4 bases, J lost 2 bases, and 12 bases lay in between.

This clonotype was detected many times. The rearrangement links TRBV3-1 to TRBJ1-1; D unresolved. This CDR3 spans 14 amino acids. Germline V CDR1 and CDR2: LGHDT, YNNKEL (reference sequence). V shed 0 bases and J shed 3 bases, with 8 bases lying between them. Here the CDR3 DNA reads TGTGCCAGCAGCCAAGATTGGAGTCACACTGAAGCTTTCTTT. The encoded protein is CASSQDWSHTEAFF.

This clonotype was counted many times. The rearrangement joins TRBV6-1 to TRBJ1-3; 7 bases agree with TRBD1. From germline, CDR1 is MNHNS and CDR2 SASEGT. The CDR3 extends over 13 amino acids. V dropped 11 bases and J dropped 3; count of bases not matched to a gene: 7. The CDR3 DNA reads as TGTGCCGGGAGGACAGGAGGTGGAAACACCATATATTTT. This sequence encodes CAGRTGGGNTIYF.

The chain couples TRBV21-1 to TRBJ2-3; TRBD2, as called in the table, went unchecked against the DNA. TRBV21-1 is deemed a pseudogene. The CDR3 totals 15 residues. In DNA, the CDR3 is TGTGCCAGCGTGGGACTAGCGGAGGACACAGATACGCAGTATTTT. It encodes CASVGLAEDTDTQYF.

The V call is TRBV7-9, the J call TRBJ2-7, with D unresolved. The CDR3 extends over 15 amino acids. Trimming left V 2 bases short and J 3 bases short, with 14 bases between. Germline V lookup: CDR1 SEHNR, CDR2 FQNEAQ (reference sequence). CDR3 sequence: CASSLTGLSVYEQYF. The DNA of the CDR3 is TGTGCCAGCAGCTTAACCGGGCTGTCGGTCTACGAGCAGTACTTC.

Comment on this clonotype: Just one base apart from a much larger clone, this may be a read error. The J gene is TRBJ1-2, the V gene TRBV5-1; 9 bases agree with TRBD1. Germline CDR1 is SGHRS and CDR2 is YFSETQ. This CDR3 is built from 15 residues. The DNA for the CDR3 is TGCGCCAGCAGCTTGACAGGGGGCCTTGGCTATAGCTACACCTTC. Its translation: CASSLTGGLGYSYTF.

This clonotype was seen more than once but under ten times. The chain employs TRBV11-2 and TRBJ2-1; TRBD2 might be the D (5 bases). Trimming shortened V by 5 bases and J by 12 bases, and 17 bases separated the two germline ends. CDR1 SGHAT and CDR2 FQNNGV come from the germline V gene. CDR3 length: 13 amino acids. The DNA of the CDR3 is TGTGCCAGCAGCCCACTGGGCGGGTTAGGGCAGTTCTTC. Residues: CASSPLGGLGQFF.